Sequencing of this TCR beta chain was carried out in a study of blood T cells in healthy people across ages. Study findings and constraints: Because donor CMV status was unknown, expanded clonotype changes were possibly confounded.

This clonotype came up a few times. Its target is not known. Each sample gave at least 6 million isolated PBMCs. Germline lookup yields CDR1 MDHEN and CDR2 SYDVKM. V was pared by 6 bases and J by 4 bases, with 15 bases between. The CDR3 is 14 amino acids. A sample-barcoded 5' primer and a J-beta primer mix were used in a second PCR of roughly 6 to 11 cycles. TCRdb reprocessed the 5' RACE reads with MiXCR, giving one entry per CDR3 protein. The data show hundreds of thousands of distinct CDR3 sequences, 25% to 30% seen once. The data were also submitted as part of a second study, on T cells of mothers and their children. This second study says: Three healthy Caucasian mothers and their six children donated. Slightly higher, non-significant overlap characterized related mother-child pairs relative to unrelated pairs.

The chain has TRBV28 and TRBJ2-5; weak D call: TRBD2 (5 bases). The sample taken for sequencing was blood. The receptor's source is a boy between 10 and 17 years old in good health. This chain's CDR3 is CASRYPFEGETQYF. The CDR3 DNA follows: TGTGCCAGCAGATACCCCTTTGAGGGAGAGACCCAGTACTTC.